The rows below give T cell receptor beta chains drawn from one sample of a study of T cell responses to AZD1222 COVID-19 vaccine. Here immunoSEQ multiplex PCR was the method, and the copy in TCRdb shows in-frame clones only, minus some. The data contain about 150,000 clones, 70% to 90% of them seen just once; the ten biggest clones take up 1.9%. The material sequenced was peripheral blood, taken on day 0 of AZD1222 vaccination. The receptors originated from an adult in good health. Each CDR3 is given with its conserved first and last residue. Each record gives: D gene, clone size, J gene, V gene, CDR3 DNA, CDR3 protein. D genes are given only for firm matches. Clone size is stated in some rows and not others, as once, few, many or a class when expanded.

TRBD1 - TRBJ1-2 TRBV6-5 TGTGCGGCGGGCGGGACAGGAGCTAACTATGGCTACACCTTC CAAGGTGANYGYTF
TRBD1 few TRBJ1-2 TRBV5-1 TGCGCCAGCAGGTATTTTGAGACAGGGGGTTCAGACTACACCTTC CASRYFETGGSDYTF
- - TRBJ1-1 TRBV5-6 TGTGCCAGCAGCTTTACAGGCAGTTTAGGAAACACTGAAGCTTTCTTT CASSFTGSLGNTEAFF
- - TRBJ1-1 TRBV5-1 TGCGCCAGCAGACCCTCGGGGATTCGGAACACTGAAGCTTTCTTT CASRPSGIRNTEAFF
- - TRBJ1-5 TRBV13 TGTGCCAGCAGCTTTTTCACGGGGGGGGGCAATCAGCCCCAGCATTTT CASSFFTGGGNQPQHF
- - TRBJ1-2 TRBV5-6 TGTGCCAGCAGCGCCGTTGCTGGCTATGGCTACACCTTC CASSAVAGYGYTF
- - TRBJ2-2 TRBV14 TGTGCCAGCAGCCAAAATACGGGGGGGGAGCTGTTTTTT CASSQNTGGELFF
TRBD1 - TRBJ1-6 TRBV7-2 TGTGCCAGCAGCTTGACAGGGAATAATTCACCCCTCCACTTT CASSLTGNNSPLHF
- - TRBJ2-1 TRBV7-6 TGTGCCAGCAGCTTTGGGAGTTCCTACAATGAGCAGTTCTTC CASSFGSSYNEQFF
- - TRBJ2-2 TRBV3-1/TRBV3-2 TGTGCCAGCAGCCGACTGGCTACCGGGGAGCTGTTTTTT CASSRLATGELFF
- - TRBJ2-7 TRBV29-1 TGCAGCGTTGACGGGGGAAGCTCCTACGAGCAGTACTTC CSVDGGSSYEQYF
TRBD1 - TRBJ1-1 TRBV6-5 TGTGCCAGCAGTTCGGGGACAGGGGGCACTGAAGCTTTCTTT CASSSGTGGTEAFF
- - TRBJ2-5 TRBV20-1 TGCAGTGCTTTCGGGGAGACCCAGTACTTC CSAFGETQYF
TRBD1 medium-sized TRBJ2-7 TRBV7-3 TGTGCCAGCACCGACACAGGGGCCCACTACGAGCAGTACTTC CASTDTGAHYEQYF
- - TRBJ1-5 TRBV25-1 TGTGCCAGCAGTGTTGGATGGAATCAGCCCCAGCATTTT CASSVGWNQPQHF
TRBD1 - TRBJ1-2 TRBV4-1 TGCGCCAGCACCCATAAACCTCCTGAGGGGGCGTTCTATGGCTACACCTTC CASTHKPPEGAFYGYTF
- - TRBJ1-1 TRBV5-1 TGCGCCAGCAGCGTTCGGGGGGTTTCTCAGGAAGCTTTCTTT CASSVRGVSQEAFF
- - TRBJ1-5 TRBV25-1 TGTGCCAGCAGTGAATTCCTTCGCGAGGGCAATCAGCCCCAGCATTTT CASSEFLREGNQPQHF
- - TRBJ2-3 TRBV7-2 TGTGCCAGCAGGACCAGCGGCGCGCGCACAGATACGCAGTATTTT CASRTSGARTDTQYF
- - TRBJ1-2 TRBV10-2 TGCGCCAGCTCCGGGGTAACCCAAGTACTCTATGGCTACACCTTC CASSGVTQVLYGYTF
- - TRBJ1-5 TRBV18 TGTGCCAGCTCACCACTAGGGGGGACTGAGCCCCAGCATTTT CASSPLGGTEPQHF
TRBD1 - TRBJ1-4 TRBV2 TGTGCCAGCAGTGAAGGACAGGGGTCCCACGAGGAACTGTTTTTT CASSEGQGSHEELFF
- once TRBJ1-6 TRBV4-2 TGTGCCAGCAGCCAAACATCCCCCGCTTCACCCCTCCACTTT CASSQTSPASPLHF
- once TRBJ2-2 TRBV2 TGTGCCAGCAGTGAAGGGTTTGGTATGGCCGGGGAGCTGTTTTTT CASSEGFGMAGELFF
TRBD1 - TRBJ2-2 TRBV7-3 TGTGCCAGCAGCAAAAATCTCGCCAGGGGGCCGAACACCGGGGAGCTGTTTTTT CASSKNLARGPNTGELFF
- few TRBJ1-2 TRBV6-2/TRBV6-3 TGTGCCAGCAGTTATACAGGTACCAACTATGGCTACACCTTC CASSYTGTNYGYTF
- - TRBJ1-5 TRBV5-1 TGCGCCAGCAGCTTGGGCACCTCCGGGGGGAATCAGCCCCAGCATTTT CASSLGTSGGNQPQHF